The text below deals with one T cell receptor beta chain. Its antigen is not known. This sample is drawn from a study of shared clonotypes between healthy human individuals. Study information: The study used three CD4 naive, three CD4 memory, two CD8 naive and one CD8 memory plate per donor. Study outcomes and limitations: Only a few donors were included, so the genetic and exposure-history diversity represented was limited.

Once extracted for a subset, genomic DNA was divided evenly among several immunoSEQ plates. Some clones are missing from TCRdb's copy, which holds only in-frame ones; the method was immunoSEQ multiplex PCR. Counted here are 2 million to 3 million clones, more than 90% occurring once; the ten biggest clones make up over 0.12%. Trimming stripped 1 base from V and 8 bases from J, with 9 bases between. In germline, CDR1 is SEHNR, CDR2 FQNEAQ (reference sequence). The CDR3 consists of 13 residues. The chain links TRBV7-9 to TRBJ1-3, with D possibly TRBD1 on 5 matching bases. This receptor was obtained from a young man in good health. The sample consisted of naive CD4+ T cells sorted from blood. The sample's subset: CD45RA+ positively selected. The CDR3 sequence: CASSLVGTDTIYF. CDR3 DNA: TGTGCCAGCAGCTTAGTAGGGACGGACACCATATATTTT.